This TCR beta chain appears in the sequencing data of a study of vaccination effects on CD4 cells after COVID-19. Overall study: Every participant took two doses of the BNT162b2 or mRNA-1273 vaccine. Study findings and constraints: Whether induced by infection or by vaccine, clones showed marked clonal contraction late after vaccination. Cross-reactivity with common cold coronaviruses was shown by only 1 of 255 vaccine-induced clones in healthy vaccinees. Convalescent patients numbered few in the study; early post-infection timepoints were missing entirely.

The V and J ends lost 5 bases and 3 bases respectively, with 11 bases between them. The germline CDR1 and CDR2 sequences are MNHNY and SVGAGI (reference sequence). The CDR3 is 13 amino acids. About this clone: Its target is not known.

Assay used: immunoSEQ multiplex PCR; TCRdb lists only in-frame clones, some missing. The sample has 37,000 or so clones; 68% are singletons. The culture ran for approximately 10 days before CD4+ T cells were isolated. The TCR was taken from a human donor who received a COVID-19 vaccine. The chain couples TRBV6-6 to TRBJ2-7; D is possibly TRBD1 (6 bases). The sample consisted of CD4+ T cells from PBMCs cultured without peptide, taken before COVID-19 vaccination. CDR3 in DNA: TGTGCCAGCAGTAGGGACACCTTCTACGAGCAGTACTTC. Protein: CASSRDTFYEQYF.